This TCR beta chain comes out of a study of T cells in Graves' hyperthyroidism and ophthalmopathy. Looking at the study overall: Sampling of peripheral blood happened at initial diagnosis, prior to any treatment.

In its sample, this clonotype was seen many times. Amplification targeted TCR beta CDR3 regions from RNA transcripts. The HTBI primer set drove a first-round RT-PCR of the TCR CDR3. TCRdb reanalysed the multiplex PCR reads using MiXCR and keeps one entry per CDR3 protein. The sample records approximately 420,000 distinct CDR3 sequences, 14% to 15% being singletons. The definition of stable Graves' hyperthyroidism was no ophthalmopathy progression within 18 months. Exclusion followed for patients with uncontrolled infection, other autoimmune disease, pregnancy or lactation. PBMCs were obtained from about 9.9 ml fresh peripheral blood. This clonotype originated in a woman younger than 45 with Graves' hyperthyroidism. Sequenced sample: blood.

DNA for the CDR3: TGTGCCACCAGAGAGGGGTTAGGGAATTCACCCCTCCACTTT. Translating it yields CATREGLGNSPLHF. The chain joins TRBV15 to TRBJ1-6; tentatively, D is TRBD1 (5 bases). The CDR3 length is 14 residues. V shed 6 bases and J shed 7 bases, with 13 bases lying between them. Germline CDR1 LNHNV, CDR2 YYDKDF (reference sequence).